This entry lists 27 T cell receptor beta chains sequenced from one sample in a study of neurological immune-mediated disorders (dated by TCRdb to about 2019). Libraries came from 5' RACE. TCRdb records Illumina HiSeq 2500 as the sequencer. Clones were called with MiXCR by TCRdb after fastp trimmed the public reads at Q25, and only in-frame beta chains were retained. One record per CDR3 amino acid sequence lists the most common genes and DNA. The sample table holds about 30,000 distinct CDR3 sequences, of which approximately 5% were seen once. The ten largest clones represent approximately 2% of the sample. Sequencing was done on a sample of CD4+ T cells from blood. The source is a woman aged 45-65 years in good health.

This clonotype came up many times. The rearrangement uses TRBV20-1 and TRBJ2-2; 8 nucleotides align to TRBD2. From germline, CDR1 is DFQATT and CDR2 SNEGSKA (reference sequence). This CDR3 contains 14 residues. V trimming: 3 bases; J trimming: 2 bases; junction bases outside the gene matches: 2. The CDR3 region is CSARAGGNTGELFF. Here the CDR3 DNA reads TGCAGTGCTAGGGCGGGAGGAAACACCGGGGAGCTGTTTTTT.

This clonotype was seen at least ten times. The rearrangement links TRBV5-1 to TRBJ2-5, with 8 positions matching TRBD2. CDR1 and CDR2 (germline): SGHRS, YFSETQ. CDR3 length equals 16 residues. With V trimmed by 0 bases and J by 5 bases, 9 bases remained unmatched. The CDR3 spells CASSLGLGRAAETQYF. Written as DNA, the CDR3 is TGCGCCAGCAGCTTGGGTCTCGGGAGGGCCGCGGAGACCCAGTACTTC.

This clonotype was seen ten or more times. Here the CDR3 reads CASSEGLAGTHNQPQHF. The CDR3 DNA is TGTGCCAGCAGTGAAGGATTGGCAGGCACTCACAATCAGCCCCAGCATTTT. This chain connects TRBV6-1 to TRBJ1-5, with no clear D. This CDR3 region has 17 residues. The V end was cut by 1 base, the J end by 3 bases, with 16 bases between. CDR1 is MNHNS, CDR2 SASEGT, per germline.

This clonotype was seen ten or more times. The V and J genes are TRBV5-1 and TRBJ2-1; 7 positions match TRBD1. V lost 4 bases to trimming and J lost 6 bases; unmatched junction nucleotides: 7. Germline V gene sequence: CDR1 SGHRS, CDR2 YFSETQ. The CDR3 contains 14 residues. CDR3 sequence: CASSVRDSPNEQFF. The CDR3 DNA reads TGCGCCAGCAGCGTCCGGGACAGTCCCAATGAGCAGTTCTTC.

This clonotype was seen more than once but under ten times. V gene TRBV11-2 combines with J gene TRBJ1-4, with D unresolved. With 1 base removed from V and 7 bases from J, the gap between germline ends came to 4 bases. This CDR3 contains 12 residues. The germline gives CDR1 SGHAT, CDR2 FQNNGV. The CDR3 nucleotides read TGTGCCAGCAGCTTAGTATCTGAAAAACTGTTTTTT. Amino acid sequence: CASSLVSEKLFF.

This clonotype was detected many times. In nucleotides, the CDR3 is TGTGCCAGCCACCTGAGGGGGACGTCGCAGTATTTT. It specifies CASHLRGTSQYF. The gene calls are TRBV6-2 or TRBV6-3 and TRBJ2-3; D is perhaps TRBD1 (6 bases). The CDR3 spans 12 residues. Trimming cost V 8 bases and J 10 bases, with 16 bases left between them. In germline, CDR1 is MNHEY, CDR2 SVGEGT.

In its sample, this clonotype was seen many times. The chain has TRBV12-3 or TRBV12-4 and TRBJ2-1, with 12 bases fitting TRBD1. The CDR3 covers 15 residues. V was pared by 3 bases and J by 8 bases, with 5 bases of the junction left unmatched. Written as DNA, the CDR3 is TGTGCCAGCAGTTTGGTGGGACAGGGGGCCCATGAGCAGTTCTTC. This encodes CASSLVGQGAHEQFF.

This clonotype was recorded many times. V is TRBV6-5 and J is TRBJ1-6; no clear D. CDR3 length: 14 amino acids. Germline values: CDR1 MNHEY, CDR2 SVGAGI. V shed 5 bases and J shed 9 bases, with 14 bases lying between them. CDR3 nucleotides: TGTGCCAGCAGTCCCGGGCCGGGATCTTCACCCCTCCACTTT. Translation gives CASSPGPGSSPLHF.

There are many counts of this clonotype. The chain carries TRBV29-1 and TRBJ2-7; the match to TRBD1 covers 8 bases. Trimming at V came to 6 bases and at J to 9 bases, leaving 7 bases not matched to a gene. CDR1 and CDR2 (germline): SQVTM, ANQGSEA. CDR3 length equals 11 residues. The CDR3 here is CSVGQGLGQYF. DNA of the CDR3: TGCAGCGTAGGACAGGGCCTAGGGCAGTACTTC.

Ten or more counts support this clonotype. This chain links TRBV29-1 with TRBJ2-3; 8 nucleotides line up with TRBD1. Germline trimming cut 7 bases from V and 0 bases from J; bases unmatched to any gene: 3. This CDR3 contains 13 residues. Germline CDR1 is SQVTM and CDR2 is ANQGSEA. The CDR3 nucleotides read TGCAGCGCTCGGACAGGGAGCACAGATACGCAGTATTTT. Protein product: CSARTGSTDTQYF.

In this sample, this clonotype turned up many times. The rearrangement joins TRBV25-1 to TRBJ2-6; a weak D match, TRBD2 (6 bases). The CDR3 covers 16 residues. The germline CDR1 and CDR2 sequences are MGHDK and SYGVNS. V was pared by 6 bases and J by 0 bases, with 12 bases between. DNA for the CDR3: TGTGCCAGCAGAGCGGAGGGCCACTCTGGGGCCAACGTCCTGACTTTC. It encodes CASRAEGHSGANVLTF.

This chain uses TRBV3-1 with TRBJ2-7; 8 positions match TRBD1. The CDR3 covers 13 residues. Germline values: CDR1 LGHDT, CDR2 YNNKEL (reference sequence). V shed 4 bases and J 9 bases; nucleotides not matched to a gene: 8. Here the CDR3 reads CASSRQGNYWQYF. CDR3 DNA sequence: TGTGCCAGCAGCCGACAGGGGAACTACTGGCAGTACTTC.

This clonotype showed up just a few times. The V call is TRBV28, the J call TRBJ1-1; D is unresolved. This CDR3 has 15 residues. The V and J ends lost 5 bases and 1 base respectively, with 14 bases between them. Germline V gene sequence: CDR1 MDHEN, CDR2 SYDVKM. The CDR3 loop reads CASSLMTQRNTEAFF. The CDR3 DNA reads as TGTGCCAGCAGTCTAATGACCCAACGGAACACTGAAGCTTTCTTT.

This clonotype was seen ten or more times. The genes are TRBV5-1 and TRBJ2-3; D gene uncertain. Trimming stripped 3 bases from V and 2 bases from J, with 16 bases between. This CDR3 comprises 16 residues. Germline V CDR1 and CDR2: SGHRS, YFSETQ. This CDR3 is CASSSQARPTTDTQYF. The CDR3 bases are TGCGCCAGCAGCTCCCAAGCGCGGCCCACCACAGATACGCAGTATTTT. Full variable domain (missing parts from reference TRBV5-1 and TRBJ2-3): KAGVTQTPRYLIKTRGQQVTLSCSPISGHRSVSWYQQTPGQGLQFLFEYFSETQRNKGNFPGRFSGRQFSNSRSEMNVSTLELGDSALYLCASSSQARPTTDTQYFGPGTRLTVL.

This clonotype was observed many times. The gene calls are TRBV27 and TRBJ1-1; 7 bases are a match to TRBD1. The germline gives CDR1 MNHEY, CDR2 SMNVEV (reference sequence). CDR3 size: 16 residues. V lost 5 bases and J lost 4; bases outside the gene matches: 13. In nucleotides, the CDR3 is TGTGCCAGCAGTCCCGGGAGGGGGCGCGGGGGCACTGAAGCTTTCTTT. It encodes CASSPGRGRGGTEAFF.

This clonotype was counted many times. V usage is TRBV28 and J usage is TRBJ2-5; 14 nucleotides agree with TRBD2. Germline V CDR1 and CDR2: MDHEN, SYDVKM. V lost 8 bases, J lost 4 bases, and 6 bases stayed unmatched. The length of the CDR3 is 15 residues. The CDR3 is CASRGTSGRRETQYF. The CDR3 bases are TGTGCCAGCCGCGGGACTAGCGGGAGACGAGAGACCCAGTACTTC.

There are many counts of this clonotype. The genes are TRBV5-1 and TRBJ2-2, with unresolved D. This CDR3 has 14 residues. V gave up 3 bases and J gave up 6 bases, with 12 bases separating them. Germline V gene data show CDR1 as SGHRS and CDR2 as YFSETQ. Here the CDR3 reads CASSSLVDSGELFF. The CDR3 DNA follows: TGCGCCAGCAGCTCTCTCGTCGACTCCGGGGAGCTGTTTTTT.

In this sample, this clonotype turned up many times. V is TRBV6-7 and J is TRBJ2-1; TRBD2 might be the D (5 bases). TRBV6-7 is identified as an open reading frame with a role that is uncertain. Trimming shortened V by 0 bases and J by 7 bases, and 13 bases separated the two germline ends. The CDR3 runs to 15 residues. CDR3 nucleotide sequence: TGTGCCAGCAGTTACTCCAGCGGAGGCGGGAATGAGCAGTTCTTC. Translation: CASSYSSGGGNEQFF.

This clonotype was recorded at least ten times. This sequence joins TRBV7-6 and TRBJ2-5, with a tentative D call TRBD2 (5 bases). The CDR3 is 15 residues long. Trimming cost V 5 bases and J 4 bases, with 17 bases left between them. Germline-derived CDR1 and CDR2 are SGHVS and FNYEAQ. DNA of the CDR3: TGTGCCAGCAGCGCACTTCTGGGGAGCTCAGAGACCCAGTACTTC. It encodes CASSALLGSSETQYF.

Ten or more counts support this clonotype. This rearrangement joins TRBV24-1 to TRBJ2-3; no clear D. Germline lookup yields CDR1 KGHDR and CDR2 SFDVKD. This CDR3 is built from 15 residues. The V gene lost 2 bases and the J gene lost 6 bases, with 14 bases spanning the gap. CDR3 protein: CATSDSRAPTDTQYF. DNA of the CDR3: TGTGCCACCAGTGATTCTCGGGCGCCCACGGATACGCAGTATTTT.

This clonotype was recorded many times. The chain employs TRBV6-6 and TRBJ2-7, with unresolved D. CDR3 size: 11 residues. Per germline, CDR1 MNHNY and CDR2 SVGAGI (reference sequence). V was pared by 2 bases and J by 6 bases, with 5 bases between. CDR3 loop: CASSYEREQYF. The CDR3 DNA sequence: TGTGCCAGCAGTTACGAACGCGAGCAGTACTTC.

This clonotype showed up many times. J is TRBJ2-1 and V is TRBV5-1, with 14 bases fitting TRBD2. Germline V gene lookup returns CDR1 SGHRS and CDR2 YFSETQ. This CDR3 has 17 residues. V lost 4 bases, J lost 9 bases, and 12 bases stayed unmatched. CDR3 DNA: TGCGCCAGCAGCCACGGGACTAGCGGGGGTTTTGGTGGTGAGCAGTTCTTC. Protein product: CASSHGTSGGFGGEQFF.

This clonotype came up many times. The chain has TRBV15 and TRBJ1-4; TRBD1 aligns across 8 bases. Germline V gene lookup returns CDR1 LNHNV and CDR2 YYDKDF (reference sequence). The CDR3 totals 14 residues. V lost 4 bases, J lost 10 bases, and 8 bases stayed unmatched. This CDR3 is CATSKDRVVTKLFF. The DNA for the CDR3 is TGTGCCACCAGCAAGGACAGGGTGGTAACAAAACTGTTTTTT.

Many counts were recorded for this clonotype. The chain carries TRBV5-8 and TRBJ1-5; 7 nucleotides align to TRBD1. The CDR3 is 15 amino acids. CDR1 is SGHTS and CDR2 is YDEGEE in the germline V gene. V gave up 0 bases and J gave up 1 base; unmatched junction bases: 1. CDR3 residues: CASSLVTGSNQPQHF. CDR3 nucleotides: TGTGCCAGCAGCTTGGTGACAGGGAGCAATCAGCCCCAGCATTTT.

Ten or more counts support this clonotype. J is TRBJ2-3 and V is TRBV2, with unresolved D. CDR3 length: 14 residues. Trimming cost V 8 bases and J 0 bases, with 12 bases left between them. The germline gives CDR1 SNHLY, CDR2 FYNNEI. CDR3 nucleotide sequence: TGTGCCAGCGGTCCGGGTCTTAGCACAGATACGCAGTATTTT. Residues: CASGPGLSTDTQYF.

This clonotype was observed many times. The chain carries TRBV18 and TRBJ1-5, with 8 bases lining up with TRBD1. Germline V gene data show CDR1 as KGHSH and CDR2 as LQKENI. The CDR3 sequence is 15 residues long. The V gene end was trimmed by 4 bases and the J gene end by 4 bases; junction bases not matched to a gene: 6. The CDR3 loop reads CASSLGTGQNQPQHF. CDR3 nucleotides: TGTGCCAGCTCACTCGGGACAGGCCAAAATCAGCCCCAGCATTTT.

The sample holds many counts of this clonotype. The chain joins TRBV5-1 to TRBJ2-2; the D is unclear. Trimming removed 2 bases at V and 4 bases at J, with 3 bases between. The CDR3 contains 12 residues. Looked up from germline, CDR1 is SGHRS and CDR2 is YFSETQ. The CDR3 here is CASSFVTGELFF. DNA of the CDR3: TGCGCCAGCAGCTTTGTCACCGGGGAGCTGTTTTTT.